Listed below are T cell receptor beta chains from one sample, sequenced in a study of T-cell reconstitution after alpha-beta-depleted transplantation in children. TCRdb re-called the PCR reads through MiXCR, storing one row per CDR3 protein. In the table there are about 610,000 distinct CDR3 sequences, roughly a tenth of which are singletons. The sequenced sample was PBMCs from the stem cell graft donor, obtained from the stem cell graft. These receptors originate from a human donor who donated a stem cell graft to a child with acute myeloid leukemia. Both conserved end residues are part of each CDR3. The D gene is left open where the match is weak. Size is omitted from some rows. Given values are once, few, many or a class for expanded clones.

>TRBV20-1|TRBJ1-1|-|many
TGCAGTGCTAGAGGAGGGTTGAACACTGAAGCTTTCTTT
CSARGGLNTEAFF
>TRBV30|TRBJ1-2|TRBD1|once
TGTGCCTGGAGTGCCCCGGGACAGGGGGCCCACCTGAACTATGGCTACACCTTC
CAWSAPGQGAHLNYGYTF
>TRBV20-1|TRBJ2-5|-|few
TGCAGTGGCGAAGGTCCGGAGGACCAAGAGACCCAGTACTTC
CSGEGPEDQETQYF
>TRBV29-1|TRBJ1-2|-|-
TGCAGCGTTGAGGGGTCGGGGATGTATGGCTACACCTTC
CSVEGSGMYGYTF
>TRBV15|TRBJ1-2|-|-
TGTGCCACCAGCAGAGTAATCAGGGACAACTATGGCTACACCTTC
CATSRVIRDNYGYTF
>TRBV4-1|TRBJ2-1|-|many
TGCGCCAGCAGCCAAGAGGGTCCGGCGAGCTCCTACAATGAGCAGTTCTTC
CASSQEGPASSYNEQFF
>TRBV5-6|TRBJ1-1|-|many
TGTGCCAGCAGCTTCCTCCAGGGTTTGAACACTGAAGCTTTCTTT
CASSFLQGLNTEAFF
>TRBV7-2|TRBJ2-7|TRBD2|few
TGTGCCAGCAGACCGACCGGACTAGCGGGAGATCCCTACGAGCAGTACTTC
CASRPTGLAGDPYEQYF
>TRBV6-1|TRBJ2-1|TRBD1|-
TGTGCCAGCAGCCTAAACAGGGGCGCCTCAGATGAGCAGTTCTTC
CASSLNRGASDEQFF
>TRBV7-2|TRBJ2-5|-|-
TGTGCCAGCAGCCTACAGGGAGGGGAGCTCTCAGTGACCCAGTACTTC
CASSLQGGELSVTQYF
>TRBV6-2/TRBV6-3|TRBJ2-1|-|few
TGTGCCAGCAGGCGCCACCTCAGTGGGGTCGTTGTTGGAGGTTCCTACAATGAGCAGTTCTTC
CASRRHLSGVVVGGSYNEQFF
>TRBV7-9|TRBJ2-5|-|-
TGTGCCAGCAGCTTAGCGCGGCCAGGGGTGGAGACCCAGTACTTC
CASSLARPGVETQYF
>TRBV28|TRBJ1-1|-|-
TGTGCCAGCAGTTTAATCCCGGGGGCAATTGAAGCTTTCTTT
CASSLIPGAIEAFF
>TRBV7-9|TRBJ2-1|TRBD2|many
TGTGCCAGCAGCTTAGCGCGGAGCGGGAGTTACAATGAGCAGTTCTTC
CASSLARSGSYNEQFF
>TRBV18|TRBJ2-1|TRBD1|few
TGTGCCAGCTCAGAGGGACAGTACAATGAGCAGTTCTTC
CASSEGQYNEQFF
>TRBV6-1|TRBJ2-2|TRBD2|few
TGTGCCAGCAGTAGGGACTATCAGGTCGGGGAGCTGTTTTTT
CASSRDYQVGELFF
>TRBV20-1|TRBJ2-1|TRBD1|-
TGCAGTGCTAGGCGGGCACCTGGGACAGGGGGTTCGGGGTATGAGCAGTTCTTC
CSARRAPGTGGSGYEQFF
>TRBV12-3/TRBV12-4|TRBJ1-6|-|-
TGTGCCAGCAGTGCGGGGTTTTCACCCCTCCACTTT
CASSAGFSPLHF
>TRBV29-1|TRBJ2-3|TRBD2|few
TGCAGCGCCATCGTAGCGGGAGGGCCGTCCTGGGATGGCACAGATACGCAGTATTTT
CSAIVAGGPSWDGTDTQYF
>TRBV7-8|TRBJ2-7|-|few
TGTGCCAGCAGCGAAACTAGGCGGACCTCCTACGAGCAGTACTTC
CASSETRRTSYEQYF
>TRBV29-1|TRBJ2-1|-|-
TGCAGCGTTGTCACCGGGGATGAGCAGTTCTTC
CSVVTGDEQFF
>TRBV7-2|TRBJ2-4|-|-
TGTGCCAGCAGCTTAGTAGGGGCCGGAGCCAAAAACATTCAGTACTTC
CASSLVGAGAKNIQYF
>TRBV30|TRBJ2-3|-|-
TGTGCCTGGAGTGTCTGGACGGGAGATACGCAGTATTTT
CAWSVWTGDTQYF
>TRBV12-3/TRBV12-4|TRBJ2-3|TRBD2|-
TGTGCCAGCATGGGACTAGCGGCCAAGTATTTT
CASMGLAAKYF
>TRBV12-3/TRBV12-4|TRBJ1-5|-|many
TGTGCCAGCACTCTCTGGGGGAGCAATCAGCCCCAGCATTTT
CASTLWGSNQPQHF
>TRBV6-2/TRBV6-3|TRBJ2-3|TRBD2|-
TGTGCCAGCTATAGTCCTAGCGGGCGGGATACGCAGTATTTT
CASYSPSGRDTQYF
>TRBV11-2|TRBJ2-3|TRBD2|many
TGTGCCAGCAGCTTAGGACCCCCGGGACTAGCGGGGTACACAGATACGCAGTATTTT
CASSLGPPGLAGYTDTQYF
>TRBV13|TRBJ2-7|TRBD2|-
TGTGCCAGCAGCCTAGCCGCCGGGACTAGCGGGACCGACGAGCAGTACTTC
CASSLAAGTSGTDEQYF
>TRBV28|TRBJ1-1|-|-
TGTGCCAGCAGTTCGGGGGGGCGGGACACTGAAGCTTTCTTT
CASSSGGRDTEAFF
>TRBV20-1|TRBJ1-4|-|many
TGCAGTGCTCATAGAGGGAAGGACTTAGCTAATGAAAAACTGTTTTTT
CSAHRGKDLANEKLFF
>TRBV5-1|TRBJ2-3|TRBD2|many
TGCGCCAGCAGCTTCAGGCTAGCGGGGAGCACAGATACGCAGTATTTT
CASSFRLAGSTDTQYF
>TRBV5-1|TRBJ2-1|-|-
TGCGCCAGCAGCTTGGAACTAGAGGTCAATGAGCAGTTGTTC
CASSLELEVNEQLF
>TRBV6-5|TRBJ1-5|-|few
TGTGCCAGCAGACACAGGGAGGACAATCAGCCCCAGCATTTT
CASRHREDNQPQHF
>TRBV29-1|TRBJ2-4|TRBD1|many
TGCAGCGTTGCCCGGGACAGGGTTCCAAACATTCAGTACTTC
CSVARDRVPNIQYF
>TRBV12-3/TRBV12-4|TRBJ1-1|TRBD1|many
TGTGCCAGCAGGACAGGGGGCACTGAAGCTTTCTTT
CASRTGGTEAFF
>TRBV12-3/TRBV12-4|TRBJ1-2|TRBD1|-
TGTGCCAGCAGTCGACAGGGGCCCTACTATGGCTACACCTTC
CASSRQGPYYGYTF
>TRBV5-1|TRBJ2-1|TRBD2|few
TGCGCCAGCAGCTTGTTTTCGACTAGCGGGAGGGCCGGAGATGAGCAGTTCTTC
CASSLFSTSGRAGDEQFF
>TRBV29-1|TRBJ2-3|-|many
TGCAGCGACGCGCTGGGGGGTCCCGTGTATACGCAGTATTTT
CSDALGGPVYTQYF
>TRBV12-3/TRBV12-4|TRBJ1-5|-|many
TGTGCCAGCAGTTTCTGGCAGCAGCCCCAGCATTTT
CASSFWQQPQHF
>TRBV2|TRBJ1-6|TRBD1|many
TGTGCCAGCAGCGAGGGACAGGGCCGAAATTCACCCCTCCACTTT
CASSEGQGRNSPLHF
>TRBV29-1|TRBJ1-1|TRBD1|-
TGCAGCCCTCGGGACAGGCAAATTTTGAACACTGAAGCTTTCTTT
CSPRDRQILNTEAFF
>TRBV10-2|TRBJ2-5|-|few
TGCGCCAGCAGTGATCCAGGGCGGGAGACCCAGTACTTC
CASSDPGRETQYF
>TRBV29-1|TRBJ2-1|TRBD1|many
TGCAGCGTTGCTGGGACAGTATGGGGTGAGCAGTTCTTC
CSVAGTVWGEQFF
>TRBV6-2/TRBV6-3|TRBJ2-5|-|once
TGTGCCAACGGGGCGCGCGAGACCCAGTACTTC
CANGARETQYF
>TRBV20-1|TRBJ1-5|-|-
TGCAGTGCAATCCAGGGGATTCTCCAGCCCCAGCATTTT
CSAIQGILQPQHF
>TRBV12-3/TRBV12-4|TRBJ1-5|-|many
TGTGCCAGCAGTTTAATGGGGCCCCAACAGCCCCAGCATTTT
CASSLMGPQQPQHF
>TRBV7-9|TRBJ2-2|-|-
TGTGCCAGCAGCCCCCACCTGGACCCGGGCACCGGGGAGCTGTTTTTT
CASSPHLDPGTGELFF
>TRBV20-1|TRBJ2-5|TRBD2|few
TGCAGTGCCAGCGGCGGGACTAGCGGGAGGGGATTCCAAGAGACCCAGTACTTC
CSASGGTSGRGFQETQYF